This entry lists 11 T cell receptor beta chains sequenced from one sample in a study of blood T cell repertoires in COVID-19 (TCRdb year 2020). The library was prepared using the immunoSEQ multiplex PCR assay. Held by TCRdb, this immuneACCESS table contains in-frame sequences only and omits some clones. Under half of the omission traces to an unresolved V gene where checked; the cause of the rest is unknown. The sample includes under 300,000 clones, with about nine tenths observed a single time. 6.2% of the sample lies in the top ten. Sequenced input: peripheral blood. All receptors come from a man in his fifties or sixties with acute or convalescent COVID-19.

V is TRBV28 and J is TRBJ2-1; 7 bases fit TRBD1. V was clipped by 3 bases and J by 8 bases; unmatched bases: 10. Germline V gives CDR1 MDHEN, CDR2 SYDVKM. CDR3 length: 15 residues. CDR3 sequence reads: CASSFGQDSPHEQFF. The DNA for the CDR3 is TGTGCCAGCAGTTTCGGACAGGACAGTCCCCATGAGCAGTTCTTC.

The rearrangement joins TRBV7-3 to TRBJ2-1; the match to TRBD2 covers 8 bases. J lost 5 bases, V lost 8 bases, and 8 bases had no gene match. CDR3 length: 14 amino acids. Germline CDR1 SGHTA, CDR2 FQGTGA. This chain's CDR3 is CASSRAGGNNEQFF. Written as DNA, the CDR3 is TGTGCCAGCTCCAGGGCGGGAGGAAACAATGAGCAGTTCTTC.

The chain employs TRBV29-1 and TRBJ2-7; weak D call: TRBD1 (5 bases). Germline V CDR1 and CDR2: SQVTM, ANQGSEA. The CDR3 runs 13 residues. Trimming removed 6 bases from V and 3 bases from J, with 15 bases in between. DNA for the CDR3: TGCAGCGTAAGCTTAAGTAGGGGCTACGAGCAGTACTTC. It is translated as CSVSLSRGYEQYF.

This clone has only a few counts. V gene TRBV28 combines with J gene TRBJ2-7, with 10 positions matching TRBD2. The CDR3 spans 15 residues. The J segment lost 7 bases and the V segment lost 3 bases, leaving 9 bases of the junction unmatched. The germline V gene has CDR1 MDHEN and CDR2 SYDVKM. This CDR3 is CASSFASGSYSEQYF. CDR3 in DNA: TGTGCCAGCAGTTTCGCTAGCGGGAGTTATTCTGAGCAGTACTTC.

The chain employs TRBV5-6 and TRBJ2-3; perhaps TRBD2 as D (7 bases). Deletions cut 3 bases from V and 2 bases from J, with 19 bases between. Germline V gene lookup returns CDR1 SGHDT and CDR2 YYEEEE. This CDR3 has 17 amino acids. DNA of the CDR3: TGTGCCAGCAGCTATACCCCCCGGGGGGCAGCCACAGATACGCAGTATTTT. Translating gives CASSYTPRGAATDTQYF.

The CDR3 DNA reads as TGTGCCAGCAGCGGACCCGGGACTAGCGGGAGCTATGAGCAGTTCTTC. Translated: CASSGPGTSGSYEQFF. The chain uses TRBV7-3 and TRBJ2-1, with TRBD2 matching over 14 bases. Germline values: CDR1 SGHTA, CDR2 FQGTGA. The CDR3 is 16 amino acids. V lost 5 bases to trimming and J lost 8 bases; unmatched junction nucleotides: 8.

Here the CDR3 reads CASSPSPQGNAGNTIYF. For the CDR3, the DNA is TGTGCCAGCAGCCCTAGCCCCCAGGGGAATGCTGGAAACACCATATATTTT. The rearrangement links TRBV9 to TRBJ1-3, with D maybe TRBD1 (6 bases). Germline CDR1 is SGDLS and CDR2 is YYNGEE. This CDR3 comprises 17 residues. V gave up 4 bases and J gave up 2 bases, with 19 bases separating them.

This clone was recorded once. The chain combines TRBV2 with TRBJ2-1, with a weak D call TRBD1 (6 bases). V lost 2 bases and J lost 3, with 11 bases in between. Germline V CDR1 and CDR2: SNHLY, FYNNEI. This CDR3 is built from 15 residues. This CDR3 is CASSEITGRYNEQFF. The CDR3 region has the DNA TGTGCCAGCAGTGAAATAACAGGGCGCTACAATGAGCAGTTCTTC.

The chain couples TRBV10-3 to TRBJ1-6, with 7 bases lining up with TRBD1. Trimming took 5 bases from V and 7 from J; bases not matched to a gene: 5. Germline V gene lookup returns CDR1 ENHRY and CDR2 SYGVKD. CDR3 length equals 14 residues. The chain's CDR3 is CAISPGTANSPLHF. CDR3 bases: TGTGCCATCAGTCCCGGGACAGCGAATTCACCCCTCCACTTT.

The chain has TRBV2 and TRBJ2-5, with 7 bases fitting TRBD2. The germline gives CDR1 SNHLY, CDR2 FYNNEI. The CDR3 spans 13 residues. The V and J ends lost 8 bases and 4 bases, in that order; junction bases with no gene match: 7. In DNA, the CDR3 is TGTGCCAGCTGGGGGGGGTTGGGAGAGACCCAGTACTTC. Protein product: CASWGGLGETQYF.

The CDR3 spells CASRYTDTQYF. As DNA, the CDR3 is TGTGCCAGCAGGTACACAGATACGCAGTATTTT. V gene TRBV12-3 or TRBV12-4 combines with J gene TRBJ2-3; no definite D call. Trimming pared 6 bases from V and 2 bases from J, leaving 3 bases between. CDR3 size: 11 residues.